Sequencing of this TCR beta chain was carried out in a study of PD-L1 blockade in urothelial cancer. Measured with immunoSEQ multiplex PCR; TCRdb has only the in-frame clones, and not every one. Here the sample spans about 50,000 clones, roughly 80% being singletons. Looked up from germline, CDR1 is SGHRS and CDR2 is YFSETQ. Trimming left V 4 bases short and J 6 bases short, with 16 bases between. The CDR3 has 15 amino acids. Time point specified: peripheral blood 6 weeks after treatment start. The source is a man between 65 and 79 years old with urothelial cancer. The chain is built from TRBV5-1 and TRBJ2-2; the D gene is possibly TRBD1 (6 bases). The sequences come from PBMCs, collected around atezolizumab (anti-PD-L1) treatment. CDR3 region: CASSLIQGSPGELFF. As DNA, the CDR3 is TGCGCCAGCAGCCTAATACAGGGATCCCCCGGGGAGCTGTTTTTT.